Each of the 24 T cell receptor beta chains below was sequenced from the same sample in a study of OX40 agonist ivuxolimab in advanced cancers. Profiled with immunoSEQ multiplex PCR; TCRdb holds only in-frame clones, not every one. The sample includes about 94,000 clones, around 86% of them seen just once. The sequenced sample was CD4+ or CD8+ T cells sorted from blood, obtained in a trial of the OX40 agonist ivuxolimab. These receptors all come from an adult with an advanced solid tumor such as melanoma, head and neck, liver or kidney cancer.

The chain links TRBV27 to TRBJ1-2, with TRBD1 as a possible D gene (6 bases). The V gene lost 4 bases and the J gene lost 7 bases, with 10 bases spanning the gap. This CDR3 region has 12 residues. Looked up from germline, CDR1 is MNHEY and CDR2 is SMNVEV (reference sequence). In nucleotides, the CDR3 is TGTGCCAGCAGTTCTAACAGGGCTGGCTACACCTTC. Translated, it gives CASSSNRAGYTF.

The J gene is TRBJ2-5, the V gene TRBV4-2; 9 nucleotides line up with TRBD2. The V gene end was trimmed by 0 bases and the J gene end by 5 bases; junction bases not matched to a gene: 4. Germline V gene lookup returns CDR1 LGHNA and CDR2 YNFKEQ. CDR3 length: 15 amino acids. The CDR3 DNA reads TGTGCCAGCAGCCAAGAGCGGGGGGGCTCGGAGACCCAGTACTTC. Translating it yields CASSQERGGSETQYF.

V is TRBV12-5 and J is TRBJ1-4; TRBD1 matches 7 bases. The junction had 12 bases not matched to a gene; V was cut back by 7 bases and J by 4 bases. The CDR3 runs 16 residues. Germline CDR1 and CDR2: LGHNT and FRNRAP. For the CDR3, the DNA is TGTGCTAGTGCCGAATACAGGGGCCTAATTAATGAAAAACTGTTTTTT. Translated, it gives CASAEYRGLINEKLFF.

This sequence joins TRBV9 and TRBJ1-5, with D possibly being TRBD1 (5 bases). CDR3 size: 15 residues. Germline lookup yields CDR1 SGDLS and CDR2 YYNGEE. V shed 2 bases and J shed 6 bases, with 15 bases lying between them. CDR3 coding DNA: TGTGCCAGCAGCGTTGGGGGTGATTACACTCAGCCCCAGCATTTT. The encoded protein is CASSVGGDYTQPQHF.

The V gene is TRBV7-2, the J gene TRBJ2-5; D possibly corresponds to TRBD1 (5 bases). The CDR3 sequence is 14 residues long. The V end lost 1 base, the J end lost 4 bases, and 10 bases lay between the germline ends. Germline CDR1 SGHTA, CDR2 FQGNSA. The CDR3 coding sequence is TGTGCCAGCAGCTTAGTAGGGGCCGGAGAGACCCAGTACTTC. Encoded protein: CASSLVGAGETQYF.

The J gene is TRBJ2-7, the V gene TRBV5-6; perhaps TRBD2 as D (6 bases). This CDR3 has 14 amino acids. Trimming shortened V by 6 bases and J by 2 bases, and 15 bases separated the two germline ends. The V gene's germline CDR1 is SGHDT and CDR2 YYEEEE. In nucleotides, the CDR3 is TGTGCCAGCAACTTAGGTGGCGGGACCTACGAGCAGTACTTC. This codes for CASNLGGGTYEQYF.

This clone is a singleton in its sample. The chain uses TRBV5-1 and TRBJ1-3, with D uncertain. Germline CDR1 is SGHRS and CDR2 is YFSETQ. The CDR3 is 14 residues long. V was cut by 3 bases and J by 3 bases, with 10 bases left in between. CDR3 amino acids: CASSSLDLGNTIYF. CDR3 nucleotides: TGCGCCAGCAGCTCCTTGGATCTTGGAAACACCATATATTTT.

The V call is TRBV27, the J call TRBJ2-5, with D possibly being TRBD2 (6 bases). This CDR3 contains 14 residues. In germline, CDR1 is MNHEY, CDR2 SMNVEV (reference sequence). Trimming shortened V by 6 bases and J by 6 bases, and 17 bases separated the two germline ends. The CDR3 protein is CASSPGALGQTQYF. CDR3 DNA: TGTGCCAGCAGCCCGGGAGCCTTGGGTCAGACCCAGTACTTC.

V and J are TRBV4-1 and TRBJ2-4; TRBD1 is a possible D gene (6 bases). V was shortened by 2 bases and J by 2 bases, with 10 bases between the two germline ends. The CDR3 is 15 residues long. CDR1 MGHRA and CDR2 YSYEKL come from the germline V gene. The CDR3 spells CASSQTGQSKNIQYF. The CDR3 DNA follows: TGCGCCAGCAGCCAAACAGGGCAGTCCAAAAACATTCAGTACTTC.

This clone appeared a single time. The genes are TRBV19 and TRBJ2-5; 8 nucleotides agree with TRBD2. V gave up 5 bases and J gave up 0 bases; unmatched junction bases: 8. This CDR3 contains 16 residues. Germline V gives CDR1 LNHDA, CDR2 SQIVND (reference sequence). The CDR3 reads CASSEAGARYQETQYF. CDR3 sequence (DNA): TGTGCCAGTAGTGAAGCGGGGGCCAGGTACCAAGAGACCCAGTACTTC.

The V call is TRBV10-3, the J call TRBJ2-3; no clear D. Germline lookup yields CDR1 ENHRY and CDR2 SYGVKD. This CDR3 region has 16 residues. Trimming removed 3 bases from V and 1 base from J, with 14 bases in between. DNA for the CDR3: TGTGCCATCAGTGAAACTACCATTTCCCGCACAGATACGCAGTATTTT. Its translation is CAISETTISRTDTQYF.

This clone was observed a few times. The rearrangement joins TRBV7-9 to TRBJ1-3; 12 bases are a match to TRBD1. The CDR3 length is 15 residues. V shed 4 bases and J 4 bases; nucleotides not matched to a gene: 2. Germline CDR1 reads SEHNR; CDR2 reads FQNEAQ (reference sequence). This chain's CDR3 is CASSSGQGAGNTIYF. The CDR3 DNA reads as TGTGCCAGCAGCTCGGGACAGGGGGCCGGAAACACCATATATTTT.

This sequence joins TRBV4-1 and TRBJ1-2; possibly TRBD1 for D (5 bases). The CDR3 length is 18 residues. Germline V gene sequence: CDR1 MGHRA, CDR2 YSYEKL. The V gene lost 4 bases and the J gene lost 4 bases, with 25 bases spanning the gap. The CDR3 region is CASSPQVEGTRTLYGYTF. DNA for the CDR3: TGCGCCAGCAGCCCCCAGGTCGAGGGGACTCGGACCCTCTATGGCTACACCTTC.

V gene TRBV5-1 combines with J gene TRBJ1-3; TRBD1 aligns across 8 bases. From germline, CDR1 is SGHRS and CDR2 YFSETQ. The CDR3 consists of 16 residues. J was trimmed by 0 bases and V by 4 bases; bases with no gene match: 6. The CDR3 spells CASSTGQGLSGNTIYF. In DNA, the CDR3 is TGCGCCAGCAGCACCGGACAGGGACTCTCTGGAAACACCATATATTTT.

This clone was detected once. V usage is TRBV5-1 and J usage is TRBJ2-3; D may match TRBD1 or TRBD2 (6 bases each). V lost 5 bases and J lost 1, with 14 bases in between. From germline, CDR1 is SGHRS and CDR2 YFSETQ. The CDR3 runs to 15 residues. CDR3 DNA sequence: TGCGCCAGCAGTCCACAGGGAGGAGGCACAGATACGCAGTATTTT. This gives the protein CASSPQGGGTDTQYF.

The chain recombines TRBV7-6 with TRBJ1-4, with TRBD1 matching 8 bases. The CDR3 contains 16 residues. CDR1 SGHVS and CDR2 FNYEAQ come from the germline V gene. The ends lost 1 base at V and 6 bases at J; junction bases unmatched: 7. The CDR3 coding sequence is TGTGCCAGCAGCTTAGGAGGGACAGGCTATGATGAAAAACTGTTTTTT. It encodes CASSLGGTGYDEKLFF.

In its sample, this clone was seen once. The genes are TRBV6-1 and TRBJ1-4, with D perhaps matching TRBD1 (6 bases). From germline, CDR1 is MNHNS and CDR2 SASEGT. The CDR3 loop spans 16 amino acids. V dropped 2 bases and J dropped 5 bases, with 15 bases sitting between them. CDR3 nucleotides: TGTGCCAGCAGTGAACTGGGGGCAGTAGGGAATGAAAAACTGTTTTTT. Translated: CASSELGAVGNEKLFF.

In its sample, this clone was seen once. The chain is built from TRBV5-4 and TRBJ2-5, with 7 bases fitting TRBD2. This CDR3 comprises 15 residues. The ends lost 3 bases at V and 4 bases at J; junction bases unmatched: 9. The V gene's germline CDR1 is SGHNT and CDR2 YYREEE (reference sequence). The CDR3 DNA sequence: TGTGCCAGCAGCTCCGGTGGGGGGGGTAGAGAGACCCAGTACTTC. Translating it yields CASSSGGGGRETQYF.

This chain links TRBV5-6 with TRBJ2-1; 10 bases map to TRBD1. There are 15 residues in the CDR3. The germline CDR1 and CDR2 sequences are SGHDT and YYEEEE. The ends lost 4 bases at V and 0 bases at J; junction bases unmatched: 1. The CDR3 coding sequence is TGTGCCAGCAGCAGGGACAGGGGCTCCTACAATGAGCAGTTCTTC. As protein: CASSRDRGSYNEQFF.

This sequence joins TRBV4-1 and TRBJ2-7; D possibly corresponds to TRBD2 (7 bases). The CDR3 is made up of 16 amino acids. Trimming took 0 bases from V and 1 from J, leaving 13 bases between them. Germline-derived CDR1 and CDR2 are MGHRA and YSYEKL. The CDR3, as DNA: TGCGCCAGCAGCCAAGATCGGGGGGCCAGGTCCTACGAGCAGTACTTC. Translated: CASSQDRGARSYEQYF.

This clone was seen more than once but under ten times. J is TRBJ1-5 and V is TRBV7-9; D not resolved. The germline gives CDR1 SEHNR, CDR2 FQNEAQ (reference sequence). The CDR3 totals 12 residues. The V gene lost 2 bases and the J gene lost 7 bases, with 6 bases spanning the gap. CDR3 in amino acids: CASSLIGQPQHF. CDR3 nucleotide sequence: TGTGCCAGCAGCTTAATAGGCCAGCCCCAGCATTTT.

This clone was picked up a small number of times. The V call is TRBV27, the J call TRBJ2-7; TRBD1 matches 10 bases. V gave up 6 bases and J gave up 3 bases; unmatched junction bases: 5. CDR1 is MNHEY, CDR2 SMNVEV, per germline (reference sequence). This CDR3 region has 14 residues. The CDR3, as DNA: TGTGCCAGCAGGAGGGACAGGGGAGGCTACGAGCAGTACTTC. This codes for CASRRDRGGYEQYF.

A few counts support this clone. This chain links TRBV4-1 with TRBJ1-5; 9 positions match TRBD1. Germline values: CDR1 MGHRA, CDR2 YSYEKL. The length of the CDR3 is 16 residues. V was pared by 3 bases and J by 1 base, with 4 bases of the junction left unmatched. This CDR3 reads CASSQFGTGSNQPQHF. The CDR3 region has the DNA TGCGCCAGCAGCCAGTTCGGGACAGGGAGCAATCAGCCCCAGCATTTT.

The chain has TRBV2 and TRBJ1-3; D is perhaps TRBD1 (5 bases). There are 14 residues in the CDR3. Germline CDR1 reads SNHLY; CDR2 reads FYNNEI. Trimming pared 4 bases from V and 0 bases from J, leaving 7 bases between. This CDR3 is CASSADSSGNTIYF. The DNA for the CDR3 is TGTGCCAGCAGTGCCGACAGCTCTGGAAACACCATATATTTT.